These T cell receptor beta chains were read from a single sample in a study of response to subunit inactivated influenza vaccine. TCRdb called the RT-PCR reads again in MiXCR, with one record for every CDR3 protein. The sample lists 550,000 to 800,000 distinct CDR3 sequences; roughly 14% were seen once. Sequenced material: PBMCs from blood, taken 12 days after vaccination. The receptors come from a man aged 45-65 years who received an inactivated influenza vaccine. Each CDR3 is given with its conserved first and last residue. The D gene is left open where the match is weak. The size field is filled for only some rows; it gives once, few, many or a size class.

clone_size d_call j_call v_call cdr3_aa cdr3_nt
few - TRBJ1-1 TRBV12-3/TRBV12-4 CDSSFPGHPNTEAFF TGTGACAGCAGTTTCCCGGGACACCCGAACACTGAAGCTTTCTTT
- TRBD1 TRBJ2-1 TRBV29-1 CSVLTIKTGGYNEQFF TGCAGCGTCCTAACTATAAAGACAGGGGGATACAATGAGCAGTTCTTC
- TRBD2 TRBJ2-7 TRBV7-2 CASRPTGGPPYEQYF TGTGCCAGCAGACCTACGGGGGGACCCCCCTACGAGCAGTACTTC
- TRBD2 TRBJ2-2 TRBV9 CASSVGGTTTGELFF TGTGCCAGCAGCGTGGGGGGGACTACGACCGGGGAGCTGTTTTTT
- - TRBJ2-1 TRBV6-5 CASSYSQGYNEQFF TGTGCCAGCAGTTACAGCCAGGGCTACAATGAGCAGTTCTTC
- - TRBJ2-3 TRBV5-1 CASSPGTDYSTDTQYF TGCGCCAGCAGCCCAGGGACGGATTATAGCACAGATACGCAGTATTTT
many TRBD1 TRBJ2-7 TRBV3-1 CASSQSSTGRQYF TGTGCCAGCAGCCAGTCGTCGACAGGGAGGCAGTACTTC
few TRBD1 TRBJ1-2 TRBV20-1 CSAGDRRRDYGYTF TGCAGTGCTGGGGACAGGCGAAGGGACTATGGCTACACCTTC
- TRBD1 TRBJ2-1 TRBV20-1 CSARDGTGRQRYLRDEQFF TGCAGTGCTAGAGATGGGACAGGGAGACAGCGGTACCTACGGGATGAGCAGTTCTTC
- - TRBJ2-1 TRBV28 CASSPPGWDFNEQFF TGTGCCAGTAGTCCTCCGGGGTGGGACTTCAATGAGCAGTTCTTC
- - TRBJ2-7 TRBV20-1 CSASLGIAYEQYF TGCAGTGCTAGCCTGGGGATCGCCTACGAGCAGTACTTC
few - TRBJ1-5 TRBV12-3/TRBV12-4 CASSPQGSEQPQHF TGTGCCAGCAGTCCCCAGGGATCTGAACAGCCCCAGCATTTT
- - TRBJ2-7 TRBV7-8 CASNKGGWEQYF TGTGCCAGCAACAAAGGAGGGTGGGAGCAGTACTTC
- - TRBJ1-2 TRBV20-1 CSASMQARPNYGYTF TGCAGTGCCTCAATGCAGGCCCGACCTAACTATGGCTACACCTTC
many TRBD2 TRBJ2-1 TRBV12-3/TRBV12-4 CASSKAGRTYNEQFF TGTGCCAGCAGTAAAGCGGGAAGGACCTACAATGAGCAGTTCTTC
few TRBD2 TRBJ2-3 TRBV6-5 CASSYSTGLAGEDTQYF TGTGCCAGCAGTTACTCCACGGGACTAGCGGGAGAAGATACGCAGTATTTT
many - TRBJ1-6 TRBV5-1 CASSASQGSYDSPLHF TGCGCCAGCAGCGCGTCACAGGGTAGTTATGATTCACCCCTCCACTTT
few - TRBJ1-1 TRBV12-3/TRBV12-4 CASIILRNLTEAFF TGTGCCAGCATCATATTACGGAACCTCACTGAAGCTTTCTTT
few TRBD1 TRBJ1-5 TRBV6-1 CASRQYRGEQPQHF TGTGCCAGCAGACAGTACAGGGGTGAGCAGCCCCAGCATTTT
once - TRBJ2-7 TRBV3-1 CASSQGQGGAYEQYF TGTGCCAGCAGCCAAGGACAGGGCGGGGCCTACGAGCAGTACTTC
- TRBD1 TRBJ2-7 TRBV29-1 CSARDSLYEQYF TGCAGCGCCCGGGACAGTCTCTACGAGCAGTACTTC
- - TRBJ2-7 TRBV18 CASSPREVRVQYF TGTGCCAGCTCACCACGGGAGGTGCGTGTGCAGTACTTC
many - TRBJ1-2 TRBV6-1 CASSRGRTNYGYTF TGTGCCAGCAGCCGGGGCCGGACTAACTATGGCTACACCTTC
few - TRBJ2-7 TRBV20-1 CSARGAMGGAYEQYF TGCAGTGCTAGGGGGGCGATGGGGGGCGCTTACGAGCAGTACTTC